This entry lists 7 T cell receptor beta chains sequenced from one sample in a study of T cells after yellow fever vaccination. TCRdb used MiXCR to reprocess the 5' RACE reads, holding one entry per CDR3 protein. The sample contains 250,000 or so distinct CDR3 sequences, around 3.5% of which appear only once. The specimen was PBMCs, collected 15 days after the yellow fever booster vaccination. The source of these receptors is a man younger than 35 who received the YFV17D yellow fever vaccine.

This clonotype was counted many times. The chain couples TRBV20-1 to TRBJ2-3, with 9 bases matching TRBD1. The V and J ends lost 3 bases and 4 bases, in that order; junction bases with no gene match: 2. The CDR3 loop spans 13 amino acids. Germline V gives CDR1 DFQATT, CDR2 SNEGSKA (reference sequence). The CDR3: CSARDRGPDTQYF. The DNA of the CDR3 is TGCAGTGCTAGGGACAGGGGACCAGATACGCAGTATTTT.

This clonotype was detected ten times or more. The chain recombines TRBV18 with TRBJ2-5; D is unresolved. Trimming stripped 2 bases from V and 3 bases from J, with 4 bases between. This CDR3 contains 12 residues. Germline V gives CDR1 KGHSH, CDR2 LQKENI. Here the CDR3 DNA reads TGTGCCAGCTCACCAGCAGAAGAGACCCAGTACTTC. This sequence encodes CASSPAEETQYF.

Ten or more counts support this clonotype. The chain links TRBV20-1 to TRBJ2-7, with D hard to call. CDR3 length: 12 amino acids. From germline, CDR1 is DFQATT and CDR2 SNEGSKA (reference sequence). The V and J ends lost 3 bases and 0 bases respectively, with 6 bases between them. Here the CDR3 DNA reads TGCAGTGCTAGGTTCTTCTCCTACGAGCAGTACTTC. It specifies CSARFFSYEQYF.

In this sample, this clonotype turned up many times. This chain connects TRBV25-1 to TRBJ2-2; a possible D gene is TRBD1 (6 bases). Germline assignment: CDR1 MGHDK and CDR2 SYGVNS. Trimming stripped 7 bases from V and 9 bases from J, with 21 bases between. The CDR3 is made up of 15 amino acids. In nucleotides, the CDR3 is TGTGCCAGCACCTCCTCCCGGGACACCCACCGGGAGCTGTTTTTT. Residues: CASTSSRDTHRELFF.

This clonotype was detected ten times or more. The chain uses TRBV7-3 and TRBJ2-3, with no clear D. Trimming took 3 bases from V and 0 from J, leaving 7 bases between them. This CDR3 comprises 14 residues. Germline CDR1 is SGHTA and CDR2 is FQGTGA. The CDR3 spells CASSFTPSTDTQYF. The CDR3 DNA is TGTGCCAGCAGCTTTACCCCTAGCACAGATACGCAGTATTTT.

In this sample, this clonotype turned up many times. This chain uses TRBV5-1 with TRBJ1-3; no firm D call. V dropped 0 bases and J dropped 0 bases, with 7 bases sitting between them. CDR1 SGHRS and CDR2 YFSETQ come from the germline V gene. This CDR3 contains 15 residues. CDR3 in DNA: TGCGCCAGCAGCTTGGAATGGAACTCTGGAAACACCATATATTTT. This codes for CASSLEWNSGNTIYF.

This clonotype was counted many times. This sequence joins TRBV29-1 and TRBJ2-7; D may be TRBD1 (6 bases). The V and J ends lost 6 bases and 4 bases respectively, with 16 bases between them. Germline assignment: CDR1 SQVTM and CDR2 ANQGSEA. This CDR3 is 13 amino acids long. The CDR3 sequence: CSVQAGTSYEQYF. The CDR3 nucleotides are TGCAGCGTCCAGGCCGGGACAAGTTACGAGCAGTACTTC.